Below, 21 T cell receptor beta chains from the same sample are listed, as sequenced in a study of T cell responses to AZD1222 COVID-19 vaccine. The protocol was immunoSEQ multiplex PCR, while the TCRdb copy is restricted to in-frame clones and leaves out a portion. In the table there are about 120,000 clones, almost 95% of which are singletons. The sample consisted of peripheral blood, taken 28 days after the second AZD1222 dose. Receptor source: an adult who received the AZD1222 COVID-19 vaccine.

V and J are TRBV27 and TRBJ2-1; TRBD2 matches 9 bases. The CDR3 covers 17 residues. V shed 7 bases and J 9 bases; nucleotides not matched to a gene: 19. The germline CDR1 and CDR2 sequences are MNHEY and SMNVEV (reference sequence). The CDR3 protein is CASNTTPGTSRIGEQFF. The CDR3 DNA reads as TGTGCCAGCAATACGACTCCCGGGACTAGCAGGATTGGTGAGCAGTTCTTC.

As concerns this clone: The sample has other DNA sequences that encode this CDR3 too. This chain connects TRBV18 to TRBJ2-7; a possible D gene is TRBD2 (6 bases). The V gene's germline CDR1 is KGHSH and CDR2 LQKENI. Trimming pared 3 bases from V and 0 bases from J, leaving 9 bases between. This CDR3 contains 14 residues. The CDR3 DNA follows: TGTGCCAGCTCACCGGGACTTGTCTCCTACGAGCAGTACTTC. It codes for CASSPGLVSYEQYF.

The chain carries TRBV28 and TRBJ1-4, with 7 bases aligning to TRBD1. CDR1 is MDHEN and CDR2 is SYDVKM in the germline V gene. J lost 9 bases, V lost 5 bases, and 12 bases had no gene match. The CDR3 is 15 amino acids. In DNA, the CDR3 is TGTGCCAGCAGTGTCGGGGCAGGGGGACATAAAAAACTGTTTTTT. Protein sequence: CASSVGAGGHKKLFF. Looking up the rest from reference TRBV28 and TRBJ1-4 gives the full variable domain: DVKVTQSSRYLVKRTGEKVFLECVQDMDHENMFWYRQDPGLGLRLIYFSYDVKMKEKGDIPEGYSVSREKKERFSLILESASTNQTSMYLCASSVGAGGHKKLFFGSGTQLSVL.

This rearrangement joins TRBV2 to TRBJ2-3; no clear D gene. The V end was cut by 2 bases, the J end by 2 bases, with 8 bases between. The germline V gene encodes CDR1 SNHLY and CDR2 FYNNEI. The CDR3 is 14 residues long. The CDR3 reads CASSELLLTDTQYF. The CDR3 region has the DNA TGTGCCAGCAGTGAATTACTTCTCACAGATACGCAGTATTTT.

The V and J genes are TRBV28 and TRBJ1-5; 8 positions match TRBD1. Germline V gene sequence: CDR1 MDHEN, CDR2 SYDVKM. V dropped 6 bases and J dropped 5; count of bases not matched to a gene: 15. The CDR3 covers 17 residues. CDR3 in amino acids: CASSQKTGALIDQPQHF. The DNA for the CDR3 is TGTGCCAGCAGCCAGAAGACAGGGGCTCTTATCGATCAGCCCCAGCATTTT.

This clone was recorded once. DNA for the CDR3: TGTGCCAGCAGTGCCGGACAGGGGGCCTACGAGCAGTACTTC. This sequence encodes CASSAGQGAYEQYF. The J gene is TRBJ2-7, the V gene TRBV6-4; 10 bases are a match to TRBD1. With V trimmed by 4 bases and J by 2 bases, 2 bases remained unmatched. CDR3 size: 14 residues. Germline CDR1 is MRHNA and CDR2 is SNTAGT.

The genes are TRBV28 and TRBJ1-1, with D possibly being TRBD1 (6 bases). V lost 3 bases to trimming and J lost 4 bases, with 12 bases between them. This CDR3 contains 14 residues. Germline V gene lookup returns CDR1 MDHEN and CDR2 SYDVKM. The DNA for the CDR3 is TGTGCCAGCAGTTTCCCCGAGGGGGGCACTGAAGCTTTCTTT. Its translation: CASSFPEGGTEAFF.

The genes are TRBV12-3 or TRBV12-4 and TRBJ2-1; no firm D call. The CDR3 loop spans 13 amino acids. V lost 1 base to trimming and J lost 5 bases, with 6 bases between them. The CDR3 loop reads CASSLGTDNEQFF. CDR3 sequence (DNA): TGTGCCAGCAGTTTAGGGACGGACAATGAGCAGTTCTTC.

The chain combines TRBV4-1 with TRBJ1-1; possible D gene TRBD1, 5 bases. The V and J ends lost 2 bases and 0 bases respectively, with 13 bases between them. The CDR3 spans 16 residues. Germline V lookup: CDR1 MGHRA, CDR2 YSYEKL. In nucleotides, the CDR3 is TGCGCCAGCAGCCAATCATGGGCAGGGCTGAACACTGAAGCTTTCTTT. This sequence encodes CASSQSWAGLNTEAFF.

The chain carries TRBV3-1 (or the pseudogene TRBV3-2) and TRBJ1-2; 7 bases fit TRBD1. J lost 3 bases, V lost 1 base, and 2 bases had no gene match. The CDR3 covers 14 residues. Per the germline V gene, CDR1 is LGHDT and CDR2 is YNNKEL (reference sequence). The CDR3 DNA sequence: TGTGCCAGCAGCCAAGGACAGGGTGACTATGGCTACACCTTC. It translates to CASSQGQGDYGYTF.

The chain employs TRBV3-1 (or the pseudogene TRBV3-2) and TRBJ1-2; tentatively, D is TRBD1 (6 bases). The CDR3 covers 15 residues. Trimming took 0 bases from V and 4 from J, leaving 12 bases between them. Per the germline V gene, CDR1 is LGHDT and CDR2 is YNNKEL (reference sequence). The CDR3 coding sequence is TGTGCCAGCAGCCAAGATGGGGGGCTGTCCTATGGCTACACCTTC. Amino acids: CASSQDGGLSYGYTF.

The gene calls are TRBV9 and TRBJ2-2; TRBD2 matches 10 bases. Germline lookup yields CDR1 SGDLS and CDR2 YYNGEE. This CDR3 has 16 amino acids. V gave up 5 bases and J gave up 7 bases; unmatched junction bases: 11. The CDR3 bases are TGTGCCAGCAGTCGAATTTTAGCGGGAGGCGACGGGGAGCTGTTTTTT. This translates into CASSRILAGGDGELFF.

V usage is TRBV10-1 and J usage is TRBJ1-2; D gene unclear. Trimming shortened V by 0 bases and J by 8 bases, and 13 bases separated the two germline ends. The germline gives CDR1 WNHNN, CDR2 SYGVQD (reference sequence). The CDR3 extends over 14 amino acids. The CDR3 DNA sequence: TGCGCCAGCAGTGAGTCGCGAGCCCCCTGGGGCTACACCTTC. It encodes CASSESRAPWGYTF.

The J gene is TRBJ2-3, the V gene TRBV7-3, with a weak D call TRBD2 (7 bases). Germline assignment: CDR1 SGHTA and CDR2 FQGTGA. The CDR3 loop spans 13 amino acids. V lost 5 bases to trimming and J lost 6 bases, with 12 bases between them. CDR3 sequence (DNA): TGTGCCAGCAGCCAAGGGGGGGCCGATACGCAGTATTTT. Protein product: CASSQGGADTQYF.

The chain joins TRBV24-1 to TRBJ1-2; 7 nucleotides align to TRBD1. Trimming at V came to 5 bases and at J to 4 bases, leaving 9 bases not matched to a gene. Germline V lookup: CDR1 KGHDR, CDR2 SFDVKD. The CDR3 totals 15 residues. CDR3 sequence (DNA): TGTGCCACCAGTGGCTATGACAGGGAGACCTATGGCTACACCTTC. The encoded protein is CATSGYDRETYGYTF.

The chain couples TRBV28 to TRBJ2-2; D possibly corresponds to TRBD1 (5 bases). V lost 6 bases to trimming and J lost 1 base, with 15 bases between them. CDR1 and CDR2 from the germline V gene are MDHEN and SYDVKM. The CDR3 has 16 residues. The CDR3 bases are TGTGCCAGCAGCCAGGGCGGCAGTAAGAACACCGGGGAGCTGTTTTTT. This sequence encodes CASSQGGSKNTGELFF.

The rearrangement uses TRBV29-1 and TRBJ1-3; weak D call: TRBD1 (5 bases). Trimming removed 3 bases at V and 2 bases at J, with 8 bases between. The germline V gene encodes CDR1 SQVTM and CDR2 ANQGSEA. The CDR3 is made up of 13 amino acids. This chain's CDR3 is CSVERGTGNTIYF. CDR3 nucleotides: TGCAGCGTTGAGAGGGGTACTGGAAACACCATATATTTT.

This clone showed up just once. J is TRBJ2-3 and V is TRBV5-4, with D maybe TRBD2 (5 bases). Germline V lookup: CDR1 SGHNT, CDR2 YYREEE (reference sequence). Trimming shortened V by 1 base and J by 2 bases, and 8 bases separated the two germline ends. The CDR3 sequence is 14 residues long. The CDR3 sequence is CASSLTGNTDTQYF. CDR3 nucleotides: TGTGCCAGCAGCTTGACGGGGAACACAGATACGCAGTATTTT.

This rearrangement joins TRBV6-4 to TRBJ2-7; 8 bases are shared with TRBD1. Trimming at V came to 10 bases and at J to 2 bases, leaving 1 base not matched to a gene. CDR3 length: 11 residues. Germline V gives CDR1 MRHNA, CDR2 SNTAGT. In nucleotides, the CDR3 is TGTGCCAAACAGGGGGCCTACGAGCAGTACTTC. Its protein is CAKQGAYEQYF.

The CDR3 coding sequence is TGTGCCAGCAGTTTACAAATTGGGGGGGCGTCCTATGGCTACACCTTC. Amino acids: CASSLQIGGASYGYTF. The chain uses TRBV27 and TRBJ1-2, with D possibly TRBD1 on 6 matching bases. The V gene lost 2 bases and the J gene lost 4 bases, with 17 bases spanning the gap. Germline V lookup: CDR1 MNHEY, CDR2 SMNVEV (reference sequence). This CDR3 is built from 16 residues.

The chain recombines TRBV3-1 (or the pseudogene TRBV3-2) with TRBJ1-4; no clear D. Trimming removed 6 bases from V and 6 bases from J, with 14 bases in between. From germline, CDR1 is LGHDT and CDR2 YNNKEL (reference sequence). CDR3 size: 14 residues. CDR3 amino acids: CASSLRHGDEKLFF. CDR3 coding DNA: TGTGCCAGCAGTCTGCGACATGGCGATGAAAAACTGTTTTTT.